The sequence of this T cell receptor (beta chain) was determined in a study of metastatic and nonmetastatic thyroid tumors. Study at large: Repertoire comparison spanned blood and tumor or nodule tissue of malignant and benign thyroid patients. The study's findings and limits: It was reportedly found that TCR beta diversity was significantly higher in malignant thyroid tumors than in benign nodules, a difference seen in both blood and tumor samples.

Many counts were recorded for this clone. Antigen specificity is unknown. None of the patients had undergone any treatment ahead of thyroid surgery. Original handling: CDR3 differences across clinicopathological groups were used to build a distant-metastasis classifier for papillary thyroid cancer. TCRdb re-called clones via MiXCR from the PCR reads. V and J calls and clone size were set by TCRdb, not the authors. The repertoire includes tens of thousands of clones, under 20% of them detected once, and 2.5% to 3.5% sits in the top ten. Deletions cut 5 bases from V and 0 bases from J, with 14 bases between. The CDR3 is made up of 15 amino acids. Germline lookup yields CDR1 LNHDA and CDR2 SQIVND (reference sequence).

The sequenced sample consisted of blood. The chain is built from TRBV19 and TRBJ2-7, with D possibly TRBD2 on 6 matching bases. This TCR came from a female donor with papillary thyroid cancer or a benign thyroid nodule (not recorded which). Some clones in this sample may be carry-over from other donors' samples. The CDR3 here is CASSLGTSSSYEQYF. CDR3 DNA: TGTGCCAGTAGTCTAGGGACTTCCAGCTCCTACGAGCAGTACTTC.